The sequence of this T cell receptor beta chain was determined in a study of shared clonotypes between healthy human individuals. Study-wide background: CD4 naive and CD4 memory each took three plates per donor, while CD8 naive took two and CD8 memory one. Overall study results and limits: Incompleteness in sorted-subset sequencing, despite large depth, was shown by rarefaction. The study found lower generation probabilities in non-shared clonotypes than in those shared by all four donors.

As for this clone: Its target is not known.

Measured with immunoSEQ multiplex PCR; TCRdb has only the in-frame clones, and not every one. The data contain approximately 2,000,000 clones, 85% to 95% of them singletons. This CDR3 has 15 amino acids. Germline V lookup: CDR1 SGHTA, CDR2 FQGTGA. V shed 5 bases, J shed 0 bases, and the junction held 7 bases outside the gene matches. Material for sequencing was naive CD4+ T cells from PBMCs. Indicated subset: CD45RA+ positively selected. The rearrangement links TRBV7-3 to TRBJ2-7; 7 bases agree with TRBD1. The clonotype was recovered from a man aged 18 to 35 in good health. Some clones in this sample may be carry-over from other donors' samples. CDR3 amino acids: CASSIAGTDSYEQYF. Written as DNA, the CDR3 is TGTGCCAGCAGCATAGCCGGGACAGACTCCTACGAGCAGTACTTC.